These T cell receptor beta chains were read from a single sample in a study of T cell responses to AZD1222 COVID-19 vaccine. Assay used: immunoSEQ multiplex PCR; TCRdb lists only in-frame clones, some missing. The sample records 150,000 to 200,000 clones, under 95% being singletons. The specimen was peripheral blood, collected on day 0 of AZD1222 vaccination. These receptors came from an adult in good health. Each CDR3 is given with its conserved first and last residue. Each record gives: D gene, V gene, J gene, clone size, CDR3 protein, CDR3 DNA. A D gene is named only where the DNA matches it firmly. Size is omitted from some rows. Given values are once, few, many or a class for expanded clones.

TRBD2,TRBV5-1,TRBJ2-3,.,CASSLVLAGGIDTQYF,TGCGCCAGCAGCTTGGTCCTAGCGGGGGGTATAGATACGCAGTATTTT
TRBD1,TRBV28,TRBJ1-5,.,CASSRPGQGFFNQPQHF,TGTGCCAGCAGTCGTCCGGGACAGGGGTTTTTCAATCAGCCCCAGCATTTT
TRBD1,TRBV18,TRBJ1-6,.,CASSPTTGTGGLNSPLHF,TGTGCCAGCTCACCAACGACCGGGACAGGGGGCTTAAATTCACCCCTCCACTTT
.,TRBV4-1,TRBJ1-2,.,CASSQAKYYGYTF,TGCGCCAGCAGCCAGGCCAAATACTATGGCTACACCTTC
.,TRBV6-5,TRBJ1-4,.,CASSLYRATNEKLFF,TGTGCCAGCAGCCTATACAGAGCAACTAATGAAAAACTGTTTTTT
.,TRBV29-1,TRBJ2-2,.,CSVSGVTGELFF,TGCAGCGTCTCAGGGGTAACCGGGGAGCTGTTTTTT
.,TRBV10-3,TRBJ2-3,.,CAITQDPPDTQYF,TGTGCCATCACGCAGGACCCACCAGATACGCAGTATTTT
.,TRBV27,TRBJ1-2,.,CASSLQGKYGYTF,TGTGCCAGCAGTCTACAGGGCAAATATGGCTACACCTTC
TRBD1,TRBV11-3,TRBJ1-6,.,CASGGGTARSYNSPLHF,TGTGCCAGCGGCGGGGGGACAGCTCGCTCCTATAATTCACCCCTCCACTTT
.,TRBV7-3,TRBJ1-2,.,CASSINPIGGYTF,TGTGCCAGCAGCATTAACCCCATCGGGGGCTACACCTTC
.,TRBV9,TRBJ2-1,.,CASKGIRYYNEQFF,TGTGCCAGCAAAGGCATCCGATACTACAATGAGCAGTTCTTC
.,TRBV3-1/TRBV3-2,TRBJ1-4,.,CASSPLGRDEKLFF,TGTGCCAGCAGCCCTCTAGGGAGGGATGAAAAACTGTTTTTT
TRBD1,TRBV27,TRBJ2-2,.,CASSLEVTGQGVGPNTGELFF,TGTGCCAGCAGTTTAGAAGTTACGGGACAGGGGGTAGGACCGAACACCGGGGAGCTGTTTTTT
.,TRBV6-5,TRBJ2-7,few,CASSYSEGSSYEQYF,TGTGCCAGCAGTTACTCGGAGGGGAGCTCCTACGAGCAGTACTTC
TRBD2,TRBV2,TRBJ2-3,once,CASVLAGGSDTQYF,TGTGCCAGCGTTCTGGCGGGGGGGTCCGATACGCAGTATTTT
TRBD1,TRBV2,TRBJ1-5,few,CASSEWDSYQPQHF,TGTGCCAGCAGTGAGTGGGACAGTTATCAGCCCCAGCATTTT
.,TRBV12-3/TRBV12-4,TRBJ2-7,few,CASSRHRSYEQYF,TGTGCCAGCAGCCGGCACCGCTCCTACGAGCAGTACTTC
TRBD1,TRBV9,TRBJ2-6,.,CASSPTGTGGVPGANVLTF,TGTGCCAGCAGCCCAACAGGGACAGGGGGCGTCCCAGGGGCCAACGTCCTGACTTTC
TRBD2,TRBV7-9,TRBJ2-1,.,CASSPRGNSYNEQFF,TGTGCCAGCAGCCCGCGGGGGAACTCCTACAATGAGCAGTTCTTC
.,TRBV18,TRBJ1-1,.,CASSRANTEAFF,TGTGCCAGCTCACGGGCGAACACTGAAGCTTTCTTT
TRBD2,TRBV3-1/TRBV3-2,TRBJ2-1,.,CASSQDTWREPSSYNEQFF,TGTGCCAGCAGCCAAGATACATGGCGGGAGCCCAGCTCCTACAATGAGCAGTTCTTC
.,TRBV7-9,TRBJ2-5,.,CASSLMAGQETQYF,TGTGCCAGCAGCTTGATGGCAGGGCAAGAGACCCAGTACTTC
TRBD2,TRBV7-3,TRBJ2-1,.,CASSPSAVLAGVYNEQFF,TGTGCCAGCAGCCCCTCCGCGGTGCTAGCGGGAGTCTACAATGAGCAGTTCTTC
TRBD2,TRBV10-3,TRBJ2-5,.,CAISPGRGLRETQYF,TGTGCCATCAGCCCGGGGAGGGGATTACGAGAGACCCAGTACTTC
TRBD1,TRBV29-1,TRBJ1-1,.,CSVDWGQGAEAFF,TGCAGCGTTGACTGGGGTCAGGGGGCCGAAGCTTTCTTT
.,TRBV6-5,TRBJ2-2,.,CASSSGAGELFF,TGTGCCAGCAGTTCCGGGGCCGGGGAGCTGTTTTTT
.,TRBV20-1,TRBJ2-7,.,CSARDLGEQYF,TGCAGTGCTAGAGATCTCGGGGAGCAGTACTTC
.,TRBV18,TRBJ1-1,.,CASSPIEQGGHMNTEAFF,TGTGCCAGCTCACCGATAGAACAGGGAGGGCACATGAACACTGAAGCTTTCTTT